The clone carrying this TCR beta chain was observed a handful of times. Its matching antigen is unknown. One entry per CDR3 protein results from TCRdb running MiXCR on the 5' RACE reads. The repertoire consists of roughly 100,000 distinct CDR3 sequences, with around 11% occurring once and the leading ten covering 27%. This sample is part of a study of T-cell memory formation after mild COVID-19. CDR1 and CDR2 (germline): SGHRS, YFSETQ. V was pared by 4 bases and J by 4 bases, with 11 bases of the junction left unmatched. The CDR3 sequence is 15 residues long. Regarding the study as a whole: Balance between CD4 and CD8 was seen in clones contracting day 15 to 85, and a CD4+ lean was seen in later expanders.

The chain is built from TRBV5-1 and TRBJ2-7; 7 bases map to TRBD1. Sequencing input: PBMCs or a T cell subset sorted from them (not recorded which). The TCR originated in an adult woman who had mild COVID-19 (a few samples of this study predate the infection). Cell type and time point are not known. The CDR3 sequence: CASSLPETGSYEQYF. The CDR3, as DNA: TGCGCCAGCAGCCTCCCCGAGACAGGGAGTTACGAGCAGTACTTC.